This entry features one T cell receptor beta chain sequence. Its antigen is as yet unknown. This sample stems from a study of T-cell memory formation after mild COVID-19. Notes on the study in general: There was a balanced CD4/CD8 profile in clones contracting day 15 to 85, and later expanders leaned CD4+. The authors left the SARS-CoV-2 specificity of second-wave clones peaking on day 37 unconfirmed.

Employing constant-segment primers, 5'RACE generated TCR alpha and TCR beta cDNA libraries bearing sample barcodes and UMIs. TCRdb used MiXCR to reprocess the 5' RACE reads, holding one entry per CDR3 protein. Among 550,000 to 700,000 distinct CDR3 sequences listed, approximately 18% were seen once. Trimming removed 3 bases at V and 2 bases at J, with 9 bases between. The CDR3 has 14 amino acids. Germline V gene data show CDR1 as MNHEY and CDR2 as SMNVEV (reference sequence). This chain uses TRBV27 with TRBJ2-3; D is uncertain. Sequencing was carried out using PBMCs or a T cell subset sorted from them (not recorded which). The sequence was obtained from an adult woman who had mild COVID-19 (a few samples of this study predate the infection). Cell type and time point are not known. The CDR3 region is CASSFSRNTDTQYF. Here the CDR3 DNA reads TGTGCCAGCAGTTTCTCCAGAAACACAGATACGCAGTATTTT.